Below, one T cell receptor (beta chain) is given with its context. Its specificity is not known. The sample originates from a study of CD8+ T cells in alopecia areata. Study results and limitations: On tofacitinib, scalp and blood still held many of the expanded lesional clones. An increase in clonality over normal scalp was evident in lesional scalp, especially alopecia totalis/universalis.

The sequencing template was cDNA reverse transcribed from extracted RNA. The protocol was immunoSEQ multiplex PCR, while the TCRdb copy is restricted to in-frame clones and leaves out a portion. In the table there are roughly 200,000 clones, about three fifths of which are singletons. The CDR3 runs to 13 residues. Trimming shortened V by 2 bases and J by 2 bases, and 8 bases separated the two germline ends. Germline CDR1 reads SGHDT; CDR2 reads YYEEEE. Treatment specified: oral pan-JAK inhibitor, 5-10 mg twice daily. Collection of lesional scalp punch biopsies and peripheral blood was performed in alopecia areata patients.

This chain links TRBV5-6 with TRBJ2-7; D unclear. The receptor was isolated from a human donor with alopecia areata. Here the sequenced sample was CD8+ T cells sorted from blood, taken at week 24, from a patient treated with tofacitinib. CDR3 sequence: CASSFPQPYEQYF. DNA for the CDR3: TGTGCCAGCAGCTTCCCACAGCCCTACGAGCAGTACTTC.